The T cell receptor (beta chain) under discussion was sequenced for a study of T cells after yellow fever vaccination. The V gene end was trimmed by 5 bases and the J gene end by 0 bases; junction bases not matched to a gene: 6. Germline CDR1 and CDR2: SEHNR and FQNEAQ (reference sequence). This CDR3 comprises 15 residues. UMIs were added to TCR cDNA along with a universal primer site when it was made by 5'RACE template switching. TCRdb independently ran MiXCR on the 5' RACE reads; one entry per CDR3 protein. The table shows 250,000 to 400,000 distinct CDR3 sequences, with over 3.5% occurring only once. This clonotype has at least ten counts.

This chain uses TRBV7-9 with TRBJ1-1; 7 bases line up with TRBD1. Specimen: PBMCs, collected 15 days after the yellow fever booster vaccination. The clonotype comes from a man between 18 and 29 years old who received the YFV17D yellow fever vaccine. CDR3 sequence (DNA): TGTGCCAGCAGCCCGCCGACAGGGATGAACACTGAAGCTTTCTTT. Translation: CASSPPTGMNTEAFF.